This T cell receptor beta chain came from a study of human T cells and chemical hapten exposure. Study-wide context: Throughout the approximately 25-week study, diphenylcyclopropenone was applied weekly to the patients' scalps.

Germline V gene lookup returns CDR1 MNHEY and CDR2 SVGEGT. This CDR3 is 17 amino acids long. V gave up 2 bases and J gave up 3 bases; unmatched junction bases: 6. Each CDR3 protein is one row after TCRdb ran MiXCR on the RACE reads. Of roughly 380,000 distinct CDR3 sequences listed, 5.1% are singletons. Findings of the study overall: A positive correlation with patch test score was found for PT1 expanded TCR counts.

The time point denotes: pre-sensitization, week 0. The treatment is: therapeutic diphenylcyclopropenone sensitization with weekly scalp DPC. The sample holds many counts of this clonotype. Its specificity is unknown. The TCR was taken from a woman between 50 and 59 years old with alopecia areata. Some clones in this sample may be carry-over from other donors' samples. The chain joins TRBV6-2 or TRBV6-3 to TRBJ2-1; 11 nucleotides agree with TRBD2. The material was whole blood, obtained in connection with sensitization to the hapten diphenylcyclopropenone (DPC). The CDR3 DNA follows: TGTGCCAGCAGTTACACGGCTAGCGGGAGGTTCTACAATGAGCAGTTCTTC. It codes for CASSYTASGRFYNEQFF.